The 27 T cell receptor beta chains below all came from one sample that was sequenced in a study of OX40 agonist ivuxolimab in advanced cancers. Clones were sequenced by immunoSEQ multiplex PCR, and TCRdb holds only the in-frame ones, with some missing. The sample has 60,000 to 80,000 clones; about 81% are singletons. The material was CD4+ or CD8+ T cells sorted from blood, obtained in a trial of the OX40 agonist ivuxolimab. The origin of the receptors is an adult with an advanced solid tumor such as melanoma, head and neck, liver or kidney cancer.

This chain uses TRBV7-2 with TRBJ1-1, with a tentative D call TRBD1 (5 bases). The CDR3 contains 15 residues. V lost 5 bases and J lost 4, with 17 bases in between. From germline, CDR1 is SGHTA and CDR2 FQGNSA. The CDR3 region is CASSPRLGPGTEAFF. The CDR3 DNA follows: TGTGCCAGCAGCCCCAGACTGGGACCCGGCACTGAAGCTTTCTTT.

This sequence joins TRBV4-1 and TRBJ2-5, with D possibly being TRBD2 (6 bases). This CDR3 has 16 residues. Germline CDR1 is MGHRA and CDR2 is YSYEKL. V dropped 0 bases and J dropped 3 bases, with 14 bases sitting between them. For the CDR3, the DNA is TGCGCCAGCAGCCAAGATTGGGGACTTAACAAAGAGACCCAGTACTTC. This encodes CASSQDWGLNKETQYF.

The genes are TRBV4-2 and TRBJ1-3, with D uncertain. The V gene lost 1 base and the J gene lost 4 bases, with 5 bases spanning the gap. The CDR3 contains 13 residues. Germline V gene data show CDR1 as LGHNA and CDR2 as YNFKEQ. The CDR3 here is CASSQVEGNTIYF. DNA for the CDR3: TGTGCCAGCAGCCAAGTAGAAGGAAACACCATATATTTT.

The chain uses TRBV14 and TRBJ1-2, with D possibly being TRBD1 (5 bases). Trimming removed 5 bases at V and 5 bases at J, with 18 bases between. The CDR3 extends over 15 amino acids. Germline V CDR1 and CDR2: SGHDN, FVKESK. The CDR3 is CASSFGTSGGYGYTF. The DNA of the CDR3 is TGTGCCAGCAGCTTCGGGACCTCGGGCGGTTATGGCTACACCTTC.

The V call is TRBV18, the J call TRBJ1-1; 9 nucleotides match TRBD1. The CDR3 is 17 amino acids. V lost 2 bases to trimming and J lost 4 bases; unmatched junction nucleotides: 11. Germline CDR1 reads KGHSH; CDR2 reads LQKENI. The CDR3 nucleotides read TGTGCCAGCTCACCAAGGAGAGTAGAGACAGGGGGCACTGAAGCTTTCTTT. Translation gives CASSPRRVETGGTEAFF.

The CDR3 sequence is CASSLTGAQETQYF. The CDR3 region has the DNA TGTGCCAGCAGCTTAACAGGAGCGCAAGAGACCCAGTACTTC. The V and J genes are TRBV7-7 and TRBJ2-5; weak D call: TRBD1 (5 bases). Trimming left V 2 bases short and J 2 bases short, with 9 bases between. Germline CDR1 SSHAT, CDR2 FNYEAQ (reference sequence). The CDR3 loop spans 14 amino acids. The complete variable domain, with remaining parts taken from reference TRBV7-7 and TRBJ2-5, reads GAGVSQSPRYKVTKRGQDVTLRCDPISSHATLYWYQQALGQGPEFLTYFNYEAQPDKSGLPSDRFSAERPEGSISTLTIQRTEQRDSAMYRCASSLTGAQETQYFGPGTRLLVL.

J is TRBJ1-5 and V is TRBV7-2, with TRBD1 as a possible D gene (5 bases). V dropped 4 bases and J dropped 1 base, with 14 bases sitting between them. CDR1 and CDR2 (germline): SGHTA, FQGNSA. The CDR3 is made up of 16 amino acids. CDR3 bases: TGTGCCAGCAGCTCAAACCAGGGAAGCAGCAATCAGCCCCAGCATTTT. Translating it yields CASSSNQGSSNQPQHF. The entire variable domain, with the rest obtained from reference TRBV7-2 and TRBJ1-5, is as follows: GAGVSQSPSNKVTEKGKDVELRCDPISGHTALYWYRQSLGQGLEFLIYFQGNSAPDKSGLPSDRFSAERTGGSVSTLTIQRTQQEDSAVYLCASSSNQGSSNQPQHFGDGTRLSIL.

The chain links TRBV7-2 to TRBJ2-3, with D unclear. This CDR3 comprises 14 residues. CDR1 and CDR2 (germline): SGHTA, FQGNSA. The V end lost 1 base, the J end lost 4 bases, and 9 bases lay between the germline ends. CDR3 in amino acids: CASSLVRLADTQYF. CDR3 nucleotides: TGTGCCAGCAGCTTAGTTCGTCTAGCAGATACGCAGTATTTT.

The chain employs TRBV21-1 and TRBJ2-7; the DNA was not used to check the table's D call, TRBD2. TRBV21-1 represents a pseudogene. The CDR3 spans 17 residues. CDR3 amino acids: CASSKPPASGHYYEQYF. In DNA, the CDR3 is TGTGCCAGCAGCAAACCCCCGGCTAGCGGGCACTACTACGAGCAGTACTTC.

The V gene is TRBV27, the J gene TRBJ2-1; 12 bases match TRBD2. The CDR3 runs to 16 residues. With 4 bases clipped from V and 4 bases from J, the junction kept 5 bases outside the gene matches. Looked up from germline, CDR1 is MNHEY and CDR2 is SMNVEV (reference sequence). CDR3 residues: CASSSGLAGIYNEQFF. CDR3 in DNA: TGTGCCAGCAGTTCCGGACTAGCGGGAATTTACAATGAGCAGTTCTTC.

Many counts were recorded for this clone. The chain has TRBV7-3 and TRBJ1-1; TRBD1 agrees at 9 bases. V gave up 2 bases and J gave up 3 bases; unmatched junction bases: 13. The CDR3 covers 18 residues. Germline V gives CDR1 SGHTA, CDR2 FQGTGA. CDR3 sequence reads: CASSLLGPGQGGDTEAFF. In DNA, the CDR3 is TGTGCCAGCAGCTTATTGGGCCCGGGACAGGGTGGTGACACTGAAGCTTTCTTT.

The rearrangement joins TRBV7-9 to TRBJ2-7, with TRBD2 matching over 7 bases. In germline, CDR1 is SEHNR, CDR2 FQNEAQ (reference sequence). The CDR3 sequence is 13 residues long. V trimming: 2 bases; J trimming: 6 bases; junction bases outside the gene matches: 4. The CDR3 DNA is TGTGCCAGCAGCTTATGGGAGGGCCCCGAGCAGTACTTC. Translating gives CASSLWEGPEQYF.

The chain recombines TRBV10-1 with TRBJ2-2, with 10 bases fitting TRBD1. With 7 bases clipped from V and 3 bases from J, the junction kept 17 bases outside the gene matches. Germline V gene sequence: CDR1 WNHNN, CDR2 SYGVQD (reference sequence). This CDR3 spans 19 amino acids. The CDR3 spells CASNPGTGAPSLDTGELFF. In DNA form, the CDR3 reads TGCGCCAGCAACCCCGGGACAGGGGCCCCATCGCTAGACACCGGGGAGCTGTTTTTT.

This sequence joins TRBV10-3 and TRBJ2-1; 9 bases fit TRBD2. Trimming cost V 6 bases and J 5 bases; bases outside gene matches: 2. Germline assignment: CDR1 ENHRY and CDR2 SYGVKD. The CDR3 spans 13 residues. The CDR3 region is CAIRQREDNEQFF. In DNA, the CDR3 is TGTGCCATCAGACAGCGGGAGGACAATGAGCAGTTCTTC.

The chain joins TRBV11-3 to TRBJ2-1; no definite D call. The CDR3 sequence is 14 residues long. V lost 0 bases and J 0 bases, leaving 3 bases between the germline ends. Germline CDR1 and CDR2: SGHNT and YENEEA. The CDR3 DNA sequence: TGTGCCAGCAGCTTAGACTCCTCCTACAATGAGCAGTTCTTC. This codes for CASSLDSSYNEQFF. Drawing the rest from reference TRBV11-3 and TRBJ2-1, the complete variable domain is EAGVVQSPRYKIIEKKQPVAFWCNPISGHNTLYWYLQNLGQGPELLIRYENEEAVDDSQLPKDRFSAERLKGVDSTLKIQPAELGDSAVYLCASSLDSSYNEQFFGPGTRLTVL.

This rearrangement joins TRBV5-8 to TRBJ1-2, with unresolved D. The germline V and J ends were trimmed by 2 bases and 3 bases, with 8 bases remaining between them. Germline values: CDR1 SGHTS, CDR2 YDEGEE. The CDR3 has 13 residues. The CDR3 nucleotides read TGTGCCAGCAGCTTCATAGGTTACTATGGCTACACCTTC. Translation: CASSFIGYYGYTF.

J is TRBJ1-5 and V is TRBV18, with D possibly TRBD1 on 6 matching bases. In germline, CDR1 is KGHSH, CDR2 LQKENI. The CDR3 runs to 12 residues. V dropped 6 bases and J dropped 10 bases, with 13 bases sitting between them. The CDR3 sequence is CASSRPGAPQHF. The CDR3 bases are TGTGCCAGCTCCCGCCCGGGGGCCCCCCAGCATTTT.

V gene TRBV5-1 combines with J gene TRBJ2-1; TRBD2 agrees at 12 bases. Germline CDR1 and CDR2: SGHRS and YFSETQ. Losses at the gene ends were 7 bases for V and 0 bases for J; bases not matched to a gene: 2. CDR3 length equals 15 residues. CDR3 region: CASQTSGSSYNEQFF. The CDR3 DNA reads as TGCGCCAGCCAGACTAGCGGGAGCTCCTACAATGAGCAGTTCTTC.

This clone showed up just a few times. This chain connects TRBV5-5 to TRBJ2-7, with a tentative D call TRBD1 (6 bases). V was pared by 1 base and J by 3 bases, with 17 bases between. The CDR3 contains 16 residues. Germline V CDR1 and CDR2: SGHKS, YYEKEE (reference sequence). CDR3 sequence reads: CASSLTPDSSYYEQYF. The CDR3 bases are TGTGCCAGCAGCTTGACCCCGGACAGTTCGTACTACGAGCAGTACTTC.

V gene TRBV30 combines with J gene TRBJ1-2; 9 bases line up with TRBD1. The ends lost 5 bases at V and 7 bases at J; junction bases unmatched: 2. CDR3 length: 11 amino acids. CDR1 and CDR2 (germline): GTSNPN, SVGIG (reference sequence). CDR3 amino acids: CAWGQGSGYTF. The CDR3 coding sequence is TGTGCCTGGGGACAGGGGTCTGGCTACACCTTC. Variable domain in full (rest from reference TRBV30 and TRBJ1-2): SQTIHQWPATLVQPVGSPLSLECTVEGTSNPNLYWYRQAAGRGLQLLFYSVGIGQISSEVPQNLSASRPQDRQFILSSKKLLLSDSGFYLCAWGQGSGYTFGSGTRLTVV.

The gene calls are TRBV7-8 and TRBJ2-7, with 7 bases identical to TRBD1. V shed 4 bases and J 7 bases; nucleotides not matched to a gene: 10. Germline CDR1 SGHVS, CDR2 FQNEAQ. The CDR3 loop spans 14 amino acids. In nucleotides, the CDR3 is TGTGCCAGCAGCTCAATGACAGGGCTTATGGAGCAGTACTTC. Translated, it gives CASSSMTGLMEQYF.

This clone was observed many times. The CDR3 DNA reads as TGTGCCAGCAGCCCGAGTGAGACTAACTATGGCTACACCTTC. The encoded protein is CASSPSETNYGYTF. The genes are TRBV7-8 and TRBJ1-2; D is unclear. There are 14 residues in the CDR3. Deletions cut 5 bases from V and 0 bases from J, with 10 bases between. The germline V gene has CDR1 SGHVS and CDR2 FQNEAQ.

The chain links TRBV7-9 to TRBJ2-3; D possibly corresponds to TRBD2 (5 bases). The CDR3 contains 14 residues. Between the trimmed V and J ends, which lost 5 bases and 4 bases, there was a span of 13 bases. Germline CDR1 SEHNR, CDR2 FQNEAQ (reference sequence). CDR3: CASSIDYSPDTQYF. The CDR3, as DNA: TGTGCCAGCAGCATAGACTATAGCCCAGATACGCAGTATTTT.

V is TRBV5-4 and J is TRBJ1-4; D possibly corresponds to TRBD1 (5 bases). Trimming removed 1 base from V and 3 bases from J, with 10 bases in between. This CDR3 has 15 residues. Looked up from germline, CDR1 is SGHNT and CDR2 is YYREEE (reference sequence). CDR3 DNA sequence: TGTGCCAGCAGCTTGAAGACAGCCTCTAATGAAAAACTGTTTTTT. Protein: CASSLKTASNEKLFF.

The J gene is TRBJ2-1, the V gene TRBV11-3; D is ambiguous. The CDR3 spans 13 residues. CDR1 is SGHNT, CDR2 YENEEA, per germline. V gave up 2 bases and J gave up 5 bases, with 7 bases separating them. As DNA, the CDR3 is TGTGCCAGCAGCTTAAGTTTAGACAATGAGCAGTTCTTC. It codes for CASSLSLDNEQFF.

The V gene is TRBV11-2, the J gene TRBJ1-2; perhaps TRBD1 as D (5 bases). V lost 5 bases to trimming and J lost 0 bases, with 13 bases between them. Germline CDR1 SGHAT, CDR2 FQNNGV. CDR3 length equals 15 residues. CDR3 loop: CASSRGGGANYGYTF. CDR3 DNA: TGTGCCAGCAGCCGTGGGGGAGGGGCTAACTATGGCTACACCTTC.

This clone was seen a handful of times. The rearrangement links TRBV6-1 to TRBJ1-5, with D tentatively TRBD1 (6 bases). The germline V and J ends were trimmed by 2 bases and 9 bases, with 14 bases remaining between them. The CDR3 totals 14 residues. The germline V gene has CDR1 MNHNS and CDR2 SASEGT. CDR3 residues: CASSESTGAAPQHF. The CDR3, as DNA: TGTGCCAGCAGTGAATCCACGGGGGCCGCGCCCCAGCATTTT.